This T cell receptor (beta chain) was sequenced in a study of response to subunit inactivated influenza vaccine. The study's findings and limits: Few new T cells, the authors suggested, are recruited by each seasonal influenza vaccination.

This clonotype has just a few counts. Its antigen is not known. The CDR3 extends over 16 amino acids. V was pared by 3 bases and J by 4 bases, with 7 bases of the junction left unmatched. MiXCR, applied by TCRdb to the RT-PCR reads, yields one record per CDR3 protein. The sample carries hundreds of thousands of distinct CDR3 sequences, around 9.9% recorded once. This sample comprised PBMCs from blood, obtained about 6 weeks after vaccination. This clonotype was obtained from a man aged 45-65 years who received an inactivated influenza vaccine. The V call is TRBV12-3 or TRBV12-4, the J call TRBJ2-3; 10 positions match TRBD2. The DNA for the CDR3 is TGTGCCAGCAGTTTTTCCAGCGGGGGGGTTGCAGATACGCAGTATTTT. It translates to CASSFSSGGVADTQYF.